The rows below give T cell receptor beta chains drawn from one sample of a study of blood T cell repertoires in COVID-19. Clones were sequenced by immunoSEQ multiplex PCR, and TCRdb holds only the in-frame ones, with some missing. The sample contains roughly 250,000 clones, 82% of which appear only once. Sequenced material: peripheral blood. These receptors originate from a woman aged 80 or over with active or convalescent COVID-19. CDR3s include the opening cysteine and the closing phenylalanine or tryptophan. A D gene is named only where the DNA matches it firmly. Clone size is shown for a subset of rows, as once, few, many or a class of expanded clone.

CDR3nt,CDR3aa,abundance,d_gene,v_gene,j_gene
TGCAGCGTCGTGACAGGGGCCGGTCAGCCCCAGCATTTT,CSVVTGAGQPQHF,.,TRBD1,TRBV29-1,TRBJ1-5
TGTGCCAGCAGCCGGGGACAGCTTCTAAGCAATCAGCCCCAGCATTTT,CASSRGQLLSNQPQHF,.,TRBD1,TRBV7-8,TRBJ1-5
TGCGCCAGCAGCCAGGGTCCATATACAGGGGATCAGCCCCAGCATTTT,CASSQGPYTGDQPQHF,.,TRBD1,TRBV4-1,TRBJ1-5
TGTGCCAGCAGTATAGGGGGCGGGAGCAATCAGCCCCAGCATTTT,CASSIGGGSNQPQHF,.,TRBD1,TRBV28,TRBJ1-5
TGTGCTAGTGGTGCCCTAAGGGTGCGCGGGGACACCGGGGAGCTGTTTTTT,CASGALRVRGDTGELFF,.,.,TRBV12-5,TRBJ2-2
TGCGCCAGCAGCTTGGCCCCAGGGGTTGTTCAGCCCCAGCATTTT,CASSLAPGVVQPQHF,.,.,TRBV5-1,TRBJ1-5
TGTGCCAGCAGCCCCTGGGGGGACAGGGGGCTTGATGGCTACACCTTC,CASSPWGDRGLDGYTF,.,TRBD1,TRBV7-2,TRBJ1-2
TGTGCCAGCAGTGGGGACAGGTTGGCTTTGTGGTCCTCCGAGCAGTACTTC,CASSGDRLALWSSEQYF,once,TRBD1,TRBV28,TRBJ2-7
TGTGCCAGCAGCGTCAGACCCGATCAGGACACTGAAGCTTTCTTT,CASSVRPDQDTEAFF,.,.,TRBV9,TRBJ1-1
TGTGCCACCAGCAGAGATCCCTCAGGGGCTAATGAAAAACTGTTTTTT,CATSRDPSGANEKLFF,few,.,TRBV15,TRBJ1-4
TGTGCCAGCAGCCCACTTTGGGGGGGCCGGAACACCGGGGAGCTGTTTTTT,CASSPLWGGRNTGELFF,.,.,TRBV11-2,TRBJ2-2
TGTGCCAGCAGCGTAGTTGGTCAGATTAGCGGGTACTTATACAATGAGCAGTTCTTC,CASSVVGQISGYLYNEQFF,.,TRBD2,TRBV9,TRBJ2-1
TGTGCCAGCTCGCCCGACAGGGTTGGTAATGAAAAACTGTTTTTT,CASSPDRVGNEKLFF,.,TRBD1,TRBV18,TRBJ1-4
TGTGCCAGCAGCGCCCCTCGGGGGCCCCAGCATTTT,CASSAPRGPQHF,medium-sized,.,TRBV28,TRBJ1-5
TGCGCCAGCAGCTCAGGGGGCTCAGACTATGGCTACACCTTC,CASSSGGSDYGYTF,.,TRBD1,TRBV5-1,TRBJ1-2